Below, one TCR beta chain is given with its context. The sample originates from a study of blood T cell repertoires in COVID-19. About the study: COVID-19 samples collected from the United States, Italy and Spain covered acute and convalescent phases. PBMCs, B-cell-depleted T cells, or T cells were the source of the cDNA or gDNA that made up the material.

Sequencing was performed with immunoSEQ multiplex PCR; in TCRdb, only in-frame clones are kept and a portion is missing. The sample includes hundreds of thousands of clones, roughly nine tenths seen only once; the top ten take less than 2.5%. V lost 7 bases to trimming and J lost 7 bases, with 14 bases between them. This CDR3 is 13 amino acids long. Recruitment covered about 25 US areas and drew participants whose ages spanned 18 to 89 years. Participants' reported clinical history set cohort assignment. V usage is TRBV12-3 or TRBV12-4 and J usage is TRBJ2-1; D not resolved. What was sequenced was PBMCs or T cells enriched from blood (not recorded which). The receptor's source is a woman aged 18-29 years who had recovered from COVID-19. The CDR3: CASTSLVRNEQFF. The CDR3 DNA sequence: TGTGCCAGCACCTCTTTAGTCCGGAATGAGCAGTTCTTC.